This T cell receptor (beta chain) was obtained from a study of cytomegalovirus exposure and HLA in healthy donors (dated by TCRdb to 2015 to 2018). Background on the whole study: In an earlier analysis of fewer than 750 of the donors, around 290 Gb of sequence data and 100 million or so unique TCR beta sequences from 180 million or so T cells were reported. An early release covering 550 to 700 HLA-typed donors comprised approximately 290 gigabases of sequencing data and roughly 86 million unique TCR sequences. Of the 300 to 450 genotyped donors, over 80% were placed in the genetic ancestry cluster associated with self-reported Caucasian donors. The study was designed to test whether signatures of past pathogen exposure could be identified by cataloging public T cell receptors. Using immunosequencing, the study profiled T cell repertoires from 640 or so subjects and related those repertoires to cytomegalovirus serostatus. A separate validation cohort of over 95 different subjects was used in addition to the roughly 640-subject first cohort. High-throughput TCR immunosequencing, statistical association of individual TCRs with disease status, and machine learning were combined to predict cytomegalovirus infection status. A later analysis re-examined previously published TCR beta repertoires from more than 600 donors and added high-resolution HLA genotyping to investigate patterns of TCR occurrence. In the later analysis, no new phenotypic data were used to find candidate immune exposures; instead, reliance was placed on TCR beta sequences and their occurrence across donors. To decide whether each TCR beta V gene segment behaved as functional or pseudogenic, an earlier analysis of nearly 600 of the donors relied on high-throughput TCR beta sequencing. Donor age, sex, ethnicity and CMV serostatus were compiled together with the repertoire data. A later genetic analysis used genome-wide SNP genotypes for about 60% of the roughly 670 donors, treating that subset as a discovery cohort. All discovery cohort repertoires had been generated on a single sequencing platform. Class I and class II HLA loci were covered by the typing at four-digit resolution. Typing coverage varied by locus: about 620-630 donors for A, B, C, DRB1 and DQB1; roughly 560 for DQA1; over 600 for DPA1; about 450 for DPB1. Roughly 5 DR-DQ haplotypes were handled as single units for association and clustering because linkage in the cohort was strong. Among about 400 genotyped donors of the cohort, an average of approximately 220,000 unique TCR beta nucleotide sequences was sequenced per donor, of which about 20% were non-productive. General conclusions and limits of the study: The classifier was reported to diagnose cytomegalovirus status with high specificity and sensitivity in both the original cohort and the validation cohort. An association between a missense DCLRE1C variant and V-gene and J-gene trimming of TCR beta chains was found in a later genetic analysis and replicated in an independent cohort. This cohort had only TCR beta chains sequenced, and the lack of alpha or paired-chain data limited which features could be detected. In a later analysis, several top co-occurrence clusters were reported to appear linked to parvovirus B19, influenza, CMV and Epstein-Barr virus. The 87-base-pair reads could not distinguish some IMGT-functional V segments, including TRBV6-2 and TRBV6-3, so those segments were excluded. According to a later analysis, most CMV-associated TCR beta chains appeared to be HLA-restricted, and the HLA associations seemed to be driven largely by CMV exposure. Three of the identified cytomegalovirus-associated TCR beta chains were confirmed in vitro to be specific for cytomegalovirus antigens. A cluster of highly shared sequence variants was judged likely to represent a technical artifact of the sequencing pipeline. When HLA alleles, especially DR and DQ, strongly co-occurred, attributing TCR associations to individual alleles was difficult. Because HLA typing was unavailable for some donors at each locus, only the typed subset was used in association tests. An earlier analysis of approximately 530 of the donors showed that most TCR beta V segments appeared in productive rearrangements either about 87% or about 30% of the time, which broadly matched IMGT annotations. In a later analysis, TCR association rates were found to vary across HLA loci, with the most associated TCRs seen for DRB1 alleles and the fewest for HLA-C alleles. Presence/absence analyses assumed roughly uniform sequencing depth across donors, an assumption that may not hold. A later analysis found that HLA-associated TCR beta chains were more clonally expanded and had lower generation probabilities than equally common non-associated chains. A later genetic analysis reported fewer N-insertions in productive TCRs among donors in an Asian-associated ancestry cluster than the roughly 700-donor mean. The authors suggested that the approach could potentially be generalized to other disease states and immunological phenotypes. Linkage disequilibrium might explain the correlated functional status among segregating V segments, but an unknown experimental factor could not be excluded. In a later analysis, 16,951 TCR beta sequences were associated with specific HLA alleles at a false discovery rate of 0.05. The study listed 150 to 200 TCR beta chains as associated with cytomegalovirus. The only immune exposure information available for the cohort was CMV serostatus. Most TCR sequences were observed very rarely across donors, whereas some public TCRs were present in many individuals. Because counts were too low, roughly 17 rarely observed V segments, including chromosome 9 orphons, were left out of the earlier analysis of over 550 of the donors. A further reported finding was that TCR beta sequences accurately predicted the HLA-A and HLA-B alleles for most subjects in the first cohort.

The method behind the library was the immunoSEQ multiplex PCR assay. A mixture of 60 forward primers for TCR Vbeta segments and 13 reverse primers for TCR Jbeta segments was used in the multiplex PCR. The CDR3 region of rearranged TCR beta genes was amplified from genomic DNA with a multiplex PCR assay. On the Illumina HiSeq System, the amplified TCR beta libraries were sequenced as 87-base-pair reads. Turning to the authors' computational methods: In a later analysis, around 80 million unique TCR beta chains were counted across the approximately 640 repertoires, and roughly 11 million of these chains were shared by at least two donors. A nearest-neighbor algorithm error-corrected the raw reads and collapsed the reads into unique sequences, merging closely related sequences to remove PCR and sequencing errors. CDR3 sequences were aligned to IMGT reference sequences to assign V, D and J gene segments. For a sequence to be retained, a match of at least six nucleotides to both a V gene segment and a J gene segment was required. Rearrangements were classified as productive when the CDR3 lacked stop codons and remained in frame with V and J, and all other rearrangements were classified as non-productive. Following IMGT convention, CDR3 was defined as the stretch from the second conserved V-encoded cysteine up to the conserved J-encoded phenylalanine. The earlier analysis of some 550 of the donors excluded any sequence lacking an unambiguous match to a single V gene segment. An earlier analysis of a few hundred of the donors classified V segments as functional when productive rearrangements were above 56.7% and as segregating when the standard deviation between donors was above 5%. To diagnose cytomegalovirus status from the catalog of TCR beta chain sequences, a statistical classification framework was built. In a later analysis, V and J genes were assigned by comparing TCR nucleotide sequences against IMGT/GENE-DB human TR gene sequences. The TCRdist pipeline was used in a later analysis to assign CDR3 sequences and most-parsimonious VDJ recombination scenarios. In a later analysis, each TCR beta chain was defined by its CDR3 amino acid sequence together with its V-gene family, and reads without a unique V-gene family were excluded. As a way to deal with suspected cross-contamination and a sequencing artifact, a later analysis dropped roughly 600 nucleotide sequences that were highly shared and had low generation probability. A later analysis calculated a clonal expansion index for each public chain from normalized within-repertoire ranks of inferred template counts. Generation probabilities in a later analysis came from a VDJ recombination model fitted to out-of-frame rearrangements, and those results were checked against IGoR. In a later analysis, TCR-TCR, TCR-HLA and TCR-CMV co-occurrence was scored with hypergeometric tests, and a repertoire-size bias correction was applied to TCR pairs. To estimate false discovery rates, a later analysis permuted the HLA or CMV assignments 20 times. In a later analysis, co-occurring TCRs were grouped using DBSCAN, with TCRdist sequence similarity added in when clustering inside HLA-allele-positive subsets. Co-occurrence clustering excluded repertoires with fewer than 30,000 or more than 120,000 public chains, plus five with anomalous nucleotide sharing. This is the immuneACCESS table as TCRdb keeps it, with only in-frame sequences that have V and J called. A part of the clones is gone; compared with another copy, unresolved V genes explain less than half, and the rest is unexplained. V and J calls and clone size are given by that table; D and trimming were obtained from the DNA. For this sample there are some 200,000 clones; 82% appear just once. The ten largest clones capture 6.5% of the sample.

In total, roughly 710 healthy bone marrow donors made up the cohort. At the time of sampling, all cohort members were nominally healthy, though unrecorded immune exposures were likely present. The donor was CMV seropositive and belonged to the group of around 300 seropositive cohort members. Every donor gave a peripheral blood sample, and the peripheral blood mononuclear cells from that sample were used for TCR beta sequencing. The Qiagen DNeasy Blood Extraction Kit was used to extract genomic DNA from the blood cell samples. Via the germline V gene, CDR1 is MNHEY and CDR2 SVGAGI. The CDR3 contains 14 residues, cysteine and phenylalanine counted. The CDR3 DNA has 42 bases and is translated from base 1. Compared with germline, V lacks 5 bases and J lacks 3 bases; bases without a gene match: 5. Comments on this clone: The target of this receptor is not known. No quality values exist for individual bases; no much larger clone is one base distant.

The sequencing sample was made of PBMCs. The sequence came from a woman aged 50 to 60 in good health and CMV-seropositive. Here the chain combines TRBV6-5 and TRBJ2-7, with 9 bases matching TRBD1. The nucleotide sequence reads as follows: TGTGCCAGCAGTGGGGCGGGACAGGGCTACGAGCAGTACTTC. Its translation reads: CASSGAGQGYEQYF.